One and the same sample provided the 18 T cell receptor beta chains below, sequenced in a study of blood T cells in healthy people across ages. Together with a sample-barcoded 5' primer, a J-beta primer mix was included in a second PCR lasting about 6 to 11 cycles. MiXCR, run by TCRdb on the 5' RACE reads, gives a single entry per CDR3 protein. The sample records around 800,000 distinct CDR3 sequences, about 45% being singletons. Source material: blood. The source of these receptors is a man aged 80 or over in good health.

The V gene is TRBV5-1, the J gene TRBJ2-5; 14 nucleotides line up with TRBD2. This CDR3 contains 16 residues. J gave up 11 bases and V 4 bases, and 13 bases lay outside the gene matches. The germline CDR1 and CDR2 sequences are SGHRS and YFSETQ. CDR3 protein: CASSAMTSGGGNEQYF. The CDR3 DNA reads as TGCGCCAGCAGCGCAATGACTAGCGGGGGGGGCAATGAGCAGTACTTC. The entire variable domain, with the rest obtained from reference TRBV5-1 and TRBJ2-5, is as follows: KAGVTQTPRYLIKTRGQQVTLSCSPISGHRSVSWYQQTPGQGLQFLFEYFSETQRNKGNFPGRFSGRQFSNSRSEMNVSTLELGDSALYLCASSAMTSGGGNEQYFGPGTRLLVL.

The chain joins TRBV7-2 to TRBJ1-1, with TRBD1 matching over 7 bases. After removal of 6 bases from V and 8 bases from J, the junction contained 6 bases not matched to a gene. The length of the CDR3 is 12 residues. CDR1 is SGHTA, CDR2 FQGNSA, per germline. CDR3: CASSQGGKEAFF. DNA of the CDR3: TGTGCCAGCAGTCAAGGGGGCAAAGAAGCTTTCTTT.

In this sample, this clonotype turned up a few times. The J gene is TRBJ2-5, the V gene TRBV9; TRBD1 agrees at 9 bases. This CDR3 region has 15 residues. Germline CDR1 is SGDLS and CDR2 is YYNGEE. Unmatched junction bases numbered 7, after V lost 3 bases and J lost 4 bases. As DNA, the CDR3 is TGTGCCAGCAGCGCCGGGACAGGGTCCTCAGAGACCCAGTACTTC. Its translation: CASSAGTGSSETQYF.

This clonotype has a count of ten or more. V gene TRBV18 combines with J gene TRBJ1-6; no reliable D call. The CDR3 contains 13 residues. The V end was cut by 1 base, the J end by 8 bases, with 6 bases between. Germline CDR1 and CDR2: KGHSH and LQKENI. CDR3 protein: CASSPREYSPLHF. The DNA of the CDR3 is TGTGCCAGCTCACCACGGGAATATTCACCCCTCCACTTT.

This clonotype was seen only a few times. The chain's CDR3 is CASSQDEEAVYNEQFF. As DNA, the CDR3 is TGCGCCAGCAGCCAAGATGAGGAAGCGGTGTACAATGAGCAGTTCTTC. The chain links TRBV4-3 to TRBJ2-1; D might be TRBD2 (5 bases). V was shortened by 0 bases and J by 4 bases, with 13 bases between the two germline ends. This CDR3 is 16 amino acids long. From germline, CDR1 is LGHNA and CDR2 YSLEER.

The chain couples TRBV20-1 to TRBJ1-2, with TRBD1 matching over 9 bases. Germline lookup yields CDR1 DFQATT and CDR2 SNEGSKA (reference sequence). This CDR3 contains 15 residues. The CDR3 is CSTGGRVSGSGGYTF. The CDR3 region has the DNA TGCAGCACAGGGGGCAGGGTTAGTGGCTCTGGGGGCTACACCTTC.

This clonotype was counted only a few times. The CDR3 protein is CSARDRAASGYTF. As DNA, the CDR3 is TGCAGTGCTAGAGATCGGGCAGCCAGTGGGTACACCTTC. The V call is TRBV20-1, the J call TRBJ1-2; D not resolved. Germline V lookup: CDR1 DFQATT, CDR2 SNEGSKA (reference sequence). This CDR3 region has 13 residues. V lost 0 bases and J 11 bases, leaving 16 bases between the germline ends.

This rearrangement joins TRBV6-5 to TRBJ2-1, with TRBD2 identical over 7 bases. Trimming at V came to 7 bases and at J to 5 bases, leaving 8 bases not matched to a gene. The CDR3 is made up of 14 amino acids. Germline CDR1 MNHEY, CDR2 SVGAGI. CDR3 in DNA: TGTGCCAGCACTCCCGGGACTACTCACAATGAGCAGTTCTTC. Protein product: CASTPGTTHNEQFF.

This clonotype was observed a few times. This sequence joins TRBV4-2 and TRBJ2-3, with unresolved D. CDR3 length equals 14 residues. The germline V gene has CDR1 LGHNA and CDR2 YNFKEQ. Trimming stripped 1 base from V and 2 bases from J, with 7 bases between. The CDR3 is CASSQGTDTDTQYF. The CDR3 DNA follows: TGTGCCAGCAGCCAAGGGACGGACACAGATACGCAGTATTTT.

This clonotype is a singleton in its sample. The J gene is TRBJ2-1, the V gene TRBV11-1; the D gene is possibly TRBD1 (6 bases). The V and J ends lost 1 base and 9 bases respectively, with 13 bases between them. The CDR3 length is 14 residues. From germline, CDR1 is SGHAT and CDR2 FQDESV (reference sequence). The CDR3 DNA is TGTGCCAGCAGCTTAGATACAGGGTCCGGTGAGCAGTTCTTC. As protein: CASSLDTGSGEQFF.

The chain uses TRBV12-3 or TRBV12-4 and TRBJ2-2, with a possible D match to TRBD1 (5 bases). This CDR3 is built from 14 residues. The ends were cut back, 5 bases at V and 4 bases at J, with 11 bases in the middle. The CDR3 nucleotides read TGTGCCAGCAGTCTCAGGGAAATCACCGGGGAGCTGTTTTTT. It yields the protein CASSLREITGELFF.

This chain links TRBV5-6 with TRBJ2-1; 9 nucleotides match TRBD2. This CDR3 is 16 amino acids long. From germline, CDR1 is SGHDT and CDR2 YYEEEE. V lost 2 bases to trimming and J lost 1 base; unmatched junction nucleotides: 4. CDR3 sequence (DNA): TGTGCCAGCAGCTTCGGCAGCGGGAGGTCCTACAATGAGCAGTTCTTC. Translation: CASSFGSGRSYNEQFF.

In its sample, this clonotype was seen once. The chain has TRBV20-1 and TRBJ2-1, with TRBD2 matching 12 bases. The trim removed 3 bases at V and 3 bases at J, leaving 9 bases unmatched. The CDR3 has 17 residues. Per the germline V gene, CDR1 is DFQATT and CDR2 is SNEGSKA (reference sequence). Here the CDR3 DNA reads TGCAGTGCTAGTGGACTAGCGGGAATTTTGGGCTACAATGAGCAGTTCTTC. It encodes CSASGLAGILGYNEQFF.

The chain couples TRBV20-1 to TRBJ1-2; 8 bases match TRBD1. The CDR3 consists of 12 residues. With V trimmed by 4 bases and J by 4 bases, 2 bases remained unmatched. Germline V gene lookup returns CDR1 DFQATT and CDR2 SNEGSKA (reference sequence). The CDR3 DNA is TGCAGTGCTACGACAGGGGTCTATGGCTACACCTTC. This encodes CSATTGVYGYTF.

This clonotype came up a few times. The chain joins TRBV28 to TRBJ2-5; 10 bases line up with TRBD2. CDR3 length equals 15 residues. Germline loops: CDR1 MDHEN, CDR2 SYDVKM. Trimming at V came to 6 bases and at J to 5 bases, leaving 9 bases not matched to a gene. In DNA form, the CDR3 reads TGTGCCAGCAGGGGAGCCCTAGCGGGAGTGGAGACCCAGTACTTC. Translating gives CASRGALAGVETQYF.

Many counts were recorded for this clonotype. This chain links TRBV20-1 with TRBJ1-5; 8 bases agree with TRBD1. Germline CDR1 reads DFQATT; CDR2 reads SNEGSKA (reference sequence). With 6 bases clipped from V and 3 bases from J, the junction kept 13 bases outside the gene matches. The CDR3 is 16 residues long. CDR3 sequence (DNA): TGCAGTGCCTCACAAACAGACAGGGGTATCAATCAGCCCCAGCATTTT. It specifies CSASQTDRGINQPQHF.

This clonotype showed up just a few times. This chain uses TRBV27 with TRBJ2-1, with D hard to call. Germline CDR1 and CDR2: MNHEY and SMNVEV (reference sequence). The V end was cut by 6 bases, the J end by 1 base, with 10 bases between. This CDR3 has 14 amino acids. The CDR3 loop is CASRMVSSYNEQFF. The CDR3 bases are TGTGCCAGCAGAATGGTTTCTTCCTACAATGAGCAGTTCTTC.

The chain is built from TRBV19 and TRBJ1-1; D might be TRBD1 (6 bases). The V gene lost 8 bases and the J gene lost 6 bases, with 13 bases spanning the gap. Germline-derived CDR1 and CDR2 are LNHDA and SQIVND (reference sequence). This CDR3 comprises 12 residues. The CDR3 here is CASGREGAEAFF. The CDR3 bases are TGTGCCAGTGGCAGGGAGGGGGCTGAAGCTTTCTTT.